The rows below give T cell receptor beta chains drawn from one sample of a study of cytomegalovirus exposure and HLA in healthy donors. Here immunoSEQ multiplex PCR was the method, and the copy in TCRdb shows in-frame clones only, minus some. The sample shows about 130,000 clones, around three quarters of them seen only once. The sequenced sample consisted of PBMCs. Receptors originate from a man aged 35-49 years in good health and CMV-seronegative. Each CDR3 is given with its conserved first and last residue. A D gene is named only where the DNA matches it firmly. The size field is filled for only some rows; it gives once, few, many or a size class.

size,J,D,V,CDR3,DNA
-,TRBJ2-5,-,TRBV5-4,CASSLVPGVAQETQYF,TGTGCCAGCAGCTTGGTGCCTGGAGTGGCTCAAGAGACCCAGTACTTC
once,TRBJ1-5,-,TRBV21-1,CASSYLKGGGNSNQPQHF,TGTGCCAGCAGCTATTTAAAAGGTGGAGGTAATAGCAATCAGCCCCAGCATTTT
once,TRBJ2-5,-,TRBV28,CASSDLGAGIETQYF,TGTGCCAGCAGTGATCTGGGGGCCGGAATTGAGACCCAGTACTTC
once,TRBJ2-5,-,TRBV27,CASSSGFEETQYF,TGTGCCAGCAGTTCAGGTTTCGAAGAGACCCAGTACTTC
-,TRBJ1-2,TRBD1,TRBV28,CASSPGGRYGYTF,TGTGCCAGCAGCCCAGGGGGGCGCTATGGCTACACCTTC
few,TRBJ2-7,-,TRBV11-1,CASSPQGYEQYF,TGTGCCAGCAGCCCACAGGGTTATGAGCAGTACTTC
-,TRBJ2-7,-,TRBV27,CASMAGNTYEQYF,TGTGCCAGCATGGCGGGCAATACCTACGAGCAGTACTTC
-,TRBJ1-2,-,TRBV6-1,CASFDPGTTNYGYTF,TGTGCCAGCTTCGACCCCGGGACAACTAACTATGGCTACACCTTC
-,TRBJ1-1,-,TRBV7-2,CASSLKWGLDTEAFF,TGTGCCAGCAGCTTAAAATGGGGCCTGGACACTGAAGCTTTCTTT
-,TRBJ2-1,TRBD2,TRBV12-5,CASGLLAGDYNEQFF,TGTGCTAGTGGTCTCCTAGCGGGGGACTACAATGAGCAGTTCTTC
once,TRBJ2-7,TRBD2,TRBV7-3,CASSLKRGAPYEQYF,TGTGCCAGCAGCCTTAAGCGGGGGGCCCCCTACGAGCAGTACTTC
-,TRBJ2-3,TRBD2,TRBV9,CASSVVGGETQYF,TGTGCCAGCAGCGTAGTTGGGGGGGAGACGCAGTATTTT
-,TRBJ1-1,TRBD1,TRBV7-2,CASSRRQGGNTEAFF,TGTGCCAGCAGCCGAAGACAGGGGGGGAACACTGAAGCTTTCTTT
-,TRBJ2-5,TRBD2,TRBV7-3,CASSSRPLGGGATQYF,TGTGCCAGCAGCTCCCGCCCCCTTGGCGGGGGGGCGACCCAGTACTTC
-,TRBJ2-5,-,TRBV18,CASSPPMGTGQETQYF,TGTGCCAGCTCACCACCGATGGGGACTGGGCAAGAGACCCAGTACTTC
-,TRBJ2-3,-,TRBV9,CASSDPGEGEGTDTQYF,TGTGCCAGCAGCGACCCGGGGGAGGGGGAAGGGACAGATACGCAGTATTTT
-,TRBJ2-3,TRBD1,TRBV5-4,CASSKPGQGLLTDTQYF,TGTGCCAGCAGCAAGCCGGGACAGGGATTACTCACAGATACGCAGTATTTT
-,TRBJ2-3,TRBD2,TRBV27,CASSSLAGGRDTQYF,TGTGCCAGCAGTTCCCTAGCGGGGGGTCGGGATACGCAGTATTTT
-,TRBJ1-1,TRBD1,TRBV5-5,CASSPVTGGSVNTEAFF,TGTGCCAGCAGCCCGGTGACAGGGGGTTCAGTGAACACTGAAGCTTTCTTT
-,TRBJ2-7,TRBD2,TRBV11-2,CASSLRGSGGTYEQYF,TGTGCCAGCAGCCTCCGGGGTAGCGGGGGAACCTACGAGCAGTACTTC
-,TRBJ2-5,TRBD1,TRBV6-6,CASSRGRQGAETQYF,TGTGCCAGCAGTAGGGGAAGACAGGGCGCGGAGACCCAGTACTTC
few,TRBJ2-5,-,TRBV6-1,CASSEIRGGPQETQYF,TGTGCCAGCAGTGAAATTCGAGGGGGACCTCAAGAGACCCAGTACTTC
-,TRBJ2-1,TRBD1,TRBV5-6,CASRDWTGVYNEQFF,TGTGCCAGCAGGGACTGGACAGGGGTCTACAATGAGCAGTTCTTC
-,TRBJ2-5,-,TRBV5-1,CASSLEGPGETQYF,TGCGCCAGCAGCTTGGAAGGCCCCGGGGAGACCCAGTACTTC
few,TRBJ2-7,TRBD2,TRBV7-9,CASSTPTSGYEQYF,TGTGCCAGCAGCACGCCAACTAGCGGCTACGAGCAGTACTTC
-,TRBJ2-7,TRBD1,TRBV5-6,CASSTGTAAYEQYF,TGTGCCAGCAGCACCGGGACAGCGGCCTACGAGCAGTACTTC
-,TRBJ1-2,-,TRBV19,CASKEGVYTF,TGTGCCAGTAAGGAGGGTGTCTACACCTTC
-,TRBJ1-1,-,TRBV19,CASRITENTEAFF,TGTGCCAGTAGAATAACAGAGAACACTGAAGCTTTCTTT
-,TRBJ2-2,-,TRBV5-1,CASSFDGMGGELFF,TGCGCCAGCAGCTTCGACGGGATGGGCGGGGAGCTGTTTTTT
-,TRBJ2-4,-,TRBV6-7,CAGAPRGKNIQYF,TGTGCCGGTGCTCCGAGGGGGAAAAACATTCAGTACTTC
once,TRBJ2-7,TRBD1,TRBV18,CASQIGTGDTYEQYF,TGTGCCAGCCAAATCGGGACAGGGGATACCTACGAGCAGTACTTC
-,TRBJ2-5,-,TRBV5-1,CASRFTGQETQYF,TGCGCCAGCAGATTTACGGGCCAAGAGACCCAGTACTTC
-,TRBJ1-2,-,TRBV6-5,CASSYSLRGGPDGYTF,TGTGCCAGCAGTTACTCGCTCCGGGGGGGTCCGGATGGCTACACCTTC
-,TRBJ1-1,-,TRBV19,CASSPTPGTSEAFF,TGTGCCAGTAGCCCTACTCCGGGAACGTCGGAAGCTTTCTTT
once,TRBJ2-1,TRBD1,TRBV7-2,CASSPLPGQSSYNEQFF,TGTGCCAGCAGCCCACTACCGGGACAGAGCTCCTACAATGAGCAGTTCTTC
-,TRBJ2-7,-,TRBV28,CASSLNYEQYF,TGTGCCAGCAGCCTTAACTACGAGCAGTACTTC
-,TRBJ1-1,-,TRBV6-5,CASSLDRQNTEAFF,TGTGCCAGCAGCCTGGACAGACAGAACACTGAAGCTTTCTTT
once,TRBJ2-7,TRBD1,TRBV6-1,CASSKRTGWDVEQYF,TGTGCCAGCAGTAAGCGGACAGGGTGGGACGTCGAGCAGTACTTC